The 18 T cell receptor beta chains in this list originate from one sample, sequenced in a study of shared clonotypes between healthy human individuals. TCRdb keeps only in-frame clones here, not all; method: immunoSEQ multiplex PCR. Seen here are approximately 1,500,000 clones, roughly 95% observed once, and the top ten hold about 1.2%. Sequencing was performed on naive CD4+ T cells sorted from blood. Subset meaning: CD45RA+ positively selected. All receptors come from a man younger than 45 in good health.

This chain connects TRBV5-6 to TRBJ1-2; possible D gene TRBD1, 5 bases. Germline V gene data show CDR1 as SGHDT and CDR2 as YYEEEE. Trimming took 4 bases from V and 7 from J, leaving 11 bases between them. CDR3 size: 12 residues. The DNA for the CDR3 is TGTGCCAGCAGCCTGGCAGGGTTTGGCTACACCTTC. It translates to CASSLAGFGYTF.

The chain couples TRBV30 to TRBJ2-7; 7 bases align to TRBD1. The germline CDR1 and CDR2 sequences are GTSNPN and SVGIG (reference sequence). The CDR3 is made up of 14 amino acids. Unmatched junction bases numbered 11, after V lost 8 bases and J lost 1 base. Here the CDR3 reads CAGYRDSTSYEQYF. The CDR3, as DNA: TGTGCCGGTTACCGGGACAGTACGTCCTACGAGCAGTACTTC.

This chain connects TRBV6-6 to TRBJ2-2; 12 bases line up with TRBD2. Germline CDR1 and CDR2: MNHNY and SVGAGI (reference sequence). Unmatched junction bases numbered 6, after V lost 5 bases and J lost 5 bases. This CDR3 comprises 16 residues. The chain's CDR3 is CASSRLAGEGTGELFF. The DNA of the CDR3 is TGTGCCAGCAGTCGACTAGCGGGAGAAGGGACCGGGGAGCTGTTTTTT.

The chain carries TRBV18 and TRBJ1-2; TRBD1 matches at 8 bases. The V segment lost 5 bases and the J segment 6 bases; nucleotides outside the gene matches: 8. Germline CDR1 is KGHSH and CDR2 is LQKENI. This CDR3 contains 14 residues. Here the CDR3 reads CASSGFQGADGYTF. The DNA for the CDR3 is TGTGCCAGCTCAGGGTTCCAGGGGGCCGATGGCTACACCTTC.

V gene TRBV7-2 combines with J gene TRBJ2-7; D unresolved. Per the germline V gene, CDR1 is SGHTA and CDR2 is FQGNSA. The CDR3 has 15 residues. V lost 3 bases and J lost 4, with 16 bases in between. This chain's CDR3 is CASSFSGQREYEQYF. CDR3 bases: TGTGCCAGCAGCTTCTCGGGCCAGAGAGAGTACGAGCAGTACTTC.

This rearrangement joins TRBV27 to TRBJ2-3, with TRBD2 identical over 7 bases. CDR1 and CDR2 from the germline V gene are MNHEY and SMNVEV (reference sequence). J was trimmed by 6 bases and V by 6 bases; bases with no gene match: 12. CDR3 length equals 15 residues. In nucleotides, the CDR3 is TGTGCCAGCAGGGATCGCGGGAGACCTAGGGATACGCAGTATTTT. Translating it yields CASRDRGRPRDTQYF.

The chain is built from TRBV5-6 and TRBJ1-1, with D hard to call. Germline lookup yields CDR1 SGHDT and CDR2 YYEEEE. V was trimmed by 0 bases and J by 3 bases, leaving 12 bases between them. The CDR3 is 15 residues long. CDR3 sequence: CASSLGAGLDTEAFF. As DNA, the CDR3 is TGTGCCAGCAGCTTGGGTGCGGGCTTGGACACTGAAGCTTTCTTT.

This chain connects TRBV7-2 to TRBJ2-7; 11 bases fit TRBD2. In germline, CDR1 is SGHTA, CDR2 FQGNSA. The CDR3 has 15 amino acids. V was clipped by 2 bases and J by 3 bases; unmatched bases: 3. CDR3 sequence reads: CASSLTSGSRYEQYF. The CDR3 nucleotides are TGTGCCAGCAGCTTAACTAGCGGGAGTCGCTACGAGCAGTACTTC. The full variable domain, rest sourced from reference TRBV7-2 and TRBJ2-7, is GAGVSQSPSNKVTEKGKDVELRCDPISGHTALYWYRQSLGQGLEFLIYFQGNSAPDKSGLPSDRFSAERTGGSVSTLTIQRTQQEDSAVYLCASSLTSGSRYEQYFGPGTRLTVT.

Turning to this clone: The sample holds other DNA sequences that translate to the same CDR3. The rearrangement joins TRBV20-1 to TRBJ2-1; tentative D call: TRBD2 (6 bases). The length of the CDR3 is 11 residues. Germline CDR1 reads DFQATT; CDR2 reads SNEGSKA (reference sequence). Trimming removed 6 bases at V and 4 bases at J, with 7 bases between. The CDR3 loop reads CSAAGYNEQFF. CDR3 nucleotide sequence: TGCAGTGCCGCGGGGTACAATGAGCAGTTCTTC.

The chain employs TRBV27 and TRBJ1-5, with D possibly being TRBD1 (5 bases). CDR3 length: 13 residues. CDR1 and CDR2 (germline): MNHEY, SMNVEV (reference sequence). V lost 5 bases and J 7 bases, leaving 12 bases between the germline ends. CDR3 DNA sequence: TGTGCCAGCAGTCAATTACGGGGCCAGCCCCAGCATTTT. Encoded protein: CASSQLRGQPQHF.

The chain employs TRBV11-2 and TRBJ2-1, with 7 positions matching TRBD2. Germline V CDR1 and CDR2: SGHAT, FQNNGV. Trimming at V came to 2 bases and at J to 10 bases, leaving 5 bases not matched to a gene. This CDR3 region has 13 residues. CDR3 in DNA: TGTGCCAGCAGCTTACCATTAGCGGGCGAGCAGTTCTTC. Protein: CASSLPLAGEQFF. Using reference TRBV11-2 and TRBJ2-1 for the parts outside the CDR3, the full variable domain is EAGVAQSPRYKIIEKRQSVAFWCNPISGHATLYWYQQILGQGPKLLIQFQNNGVVDDSQLPKDRFSAERLKGVDSTLKIQPAKLEDSAVYLCASSLPLAGEQFFGPGTRLTVL.

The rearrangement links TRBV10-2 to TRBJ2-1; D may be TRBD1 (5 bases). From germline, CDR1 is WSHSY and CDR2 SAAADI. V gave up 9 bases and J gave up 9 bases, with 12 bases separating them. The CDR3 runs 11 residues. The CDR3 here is CASSQGPEQFF. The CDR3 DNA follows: TGCGCCAGTTCTCAGGGCCCTGAGCAGTTCTTC.

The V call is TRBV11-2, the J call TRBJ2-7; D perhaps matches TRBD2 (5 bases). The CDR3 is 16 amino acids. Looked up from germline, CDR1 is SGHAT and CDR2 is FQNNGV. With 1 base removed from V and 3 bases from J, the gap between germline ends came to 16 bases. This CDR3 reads CASSLGGGGRGYEQYF. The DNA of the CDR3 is TGTGCCAGCAGCTTAGGCGGTGGTGGGAGAGGCTACGAGCAGTACTTC.

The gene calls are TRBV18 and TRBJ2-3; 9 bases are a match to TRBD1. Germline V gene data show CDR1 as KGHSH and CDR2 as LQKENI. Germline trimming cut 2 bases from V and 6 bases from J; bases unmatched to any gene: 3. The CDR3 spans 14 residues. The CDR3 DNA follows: TGTGCCAGCTCACCAAGGGACAGGGTGGATACGCAGTATTTT. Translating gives CASSPRDRVDTQYF.

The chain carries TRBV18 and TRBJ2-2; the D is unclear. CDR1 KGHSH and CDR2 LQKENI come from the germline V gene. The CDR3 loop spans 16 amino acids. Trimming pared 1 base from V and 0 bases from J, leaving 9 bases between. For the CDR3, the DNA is TGTGCCAGCTCACCACATGGCGTATCGAACACCGGGGAGCTGTTTTTT. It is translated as CASSPHGVSNTGELFF.

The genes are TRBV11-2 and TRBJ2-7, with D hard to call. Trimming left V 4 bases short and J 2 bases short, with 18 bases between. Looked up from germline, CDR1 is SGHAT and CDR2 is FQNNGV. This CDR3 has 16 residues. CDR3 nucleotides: TGTGCCAGCAGCTCGTTAAAAGGTGGTGCTACCTACGAGCAGTACTTC. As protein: CASSSLKGGATYEQYF.

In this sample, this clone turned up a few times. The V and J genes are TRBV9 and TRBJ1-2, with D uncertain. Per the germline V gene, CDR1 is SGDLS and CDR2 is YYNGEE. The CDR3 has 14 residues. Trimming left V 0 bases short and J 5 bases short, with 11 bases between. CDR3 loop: CASSVGHVLYGYTF. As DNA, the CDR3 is TGTGCCAGCAGCGTAGGCCACGTCCTTTATGGCTACACCTTC.

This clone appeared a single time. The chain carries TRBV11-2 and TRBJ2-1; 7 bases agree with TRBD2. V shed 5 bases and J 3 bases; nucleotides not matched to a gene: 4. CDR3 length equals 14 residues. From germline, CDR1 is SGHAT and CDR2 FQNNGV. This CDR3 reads CASSPIAGYNEQFF. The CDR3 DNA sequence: TGTGCCAGCAGCCCGATAGCGGGCTACAATGAGCAGTTCTTC.